These 15 T cell receptor beta chains came from one sample sequenced in a study of CD8 T cells in ankylosing spondylitis. From the 5' RACE reads, TCRdb called clonotypes with MiXCR, one entry per CDR3 protein. The repertoire holds around 150,000 distinct CDR3 sequences, around 16% seen once, with about 8% in the top ten. The sample was blood, either unsorted or a sorted T cell fraction (not recorded which). The source of these receptors is a male donor with ankylosing spondylitis or in good health (not recorded which).

A note on this clonotype: A much larger clone lies a single base off, so this may be a read error. The chain combines TRBV6-1 with TRBJ2-1; 10 bases line up with TRBD2. The trim removed 10 bases at V and 5 bases at J, leaving 11 bases unmatched. The CDR3 is 15 amino acids. CDR1 is MNHNS and CDR2 is SASEGT in the germline V gene. For the CDR3, the DNA is TGTGCCACCCTCGGAGCTAGCGGGGGTCACAATGAGCAGTTCTTC. Residues: CATLGASGGHNEQFF.

In this sample, this clonotype turned up many times. V gene TRBV6-1 combines with J gene TRBJ2-3; 9 bases agree with TRBD2. The V segment lost 6 bases and the J segment 1 base; nucleotides outside the gene matches: 5. Germline lookup yields CDR1 MNHNS and CDR2 SASEGT. The CDR3 contains 15 residues. The CDR3 bases are TGTGCCAGCAGCCAGAGGACTAGCGGCACAGATACGCAGTATTTT. Translating it yields CASSQRTSGTDTQYF.

The CDR3 spells CASSPEWGNQPQHF. The DNA of the CDR3 is TGTGCCAGCAGTCCCGAGTGGGGCAATCAGCCCCAGCATTTT. The chain carries TRBV28 and TRBJ1-5; D uncertain. Germline V gives CDR1 MDHEN, CDR2 SYDVKM. This CDR3 spans 14 amino acids. V gave up 5 bases and J gave up 2 bases, with 10 bases separating them.

This clonotype was seen ten or more times. The chain employs TRBV28 and TRBJ1-4, with D possibly TRBD1 on 6 matching bases. V was shortened by 7 bases and J by 1 base, with 13 bases between the two germline ends. This CDR3 has 15 amino acids. The germline gives CDR1 MDHEN, CDR2 SYDVKM. The CDR3 loop is CASTPGTRTNEKLFF. The CDR3 region has the DNA TGTGCCAGCACTCCCGGGACAAGAACTAATGAAAAACTGTTTTTT. The variable domain in full, completed from reference TRBV28 and TRBJ1-4, reads DVKVTQSSRYLVKRTGEKVFLECVQDMDHENMFWYRQDPGLGLRLIYFSYDVKMKEKGDIPEGYSVSREKKERFSLILESASTNQTSMYLCASTPGTRTNEKLFFGSGTQLSVL.

The chain couples TRBV5-4 to TRBJ2-5; D unclear. Deletions cut 4 bases from V and 5 bases from J, with 9 bases between. The CDR3 consists of 12 residues. Germline V gene data show CDR1 as SGHNT and CDR2 as YYREEE (reference sequence). In DNA form, the CDR3 reads TGTGCCAGCAGCAAGTCCGGGGAGACCCAGTACTTC. This translates into CASSKSGETQYF. Full variable domain (remainder filled in from reference TRBV5-4 and TRBJ2-5): ETGVTQSPTHLIKTRGQQVTLRCSSQSGHNTVSWYQQALGQGPQFIFQYYREEENGRGNFPPRFSGLQFPNYSSELNVNALELDDSALYLCASSKSGETQYFGPGTRLLVL.

This clonotype has just a few counts. The chain carries TRBV5-1 and TRBJ2-3; 9 bases are shared with TRBD2. Germline V gene data show CDR1 as SGHRS and CDR2 as YFSETQ. The CDR3 contains 17 residues. The J segment lost 2 bases and the V segment lost 0 bases, leaving 7 bases of the junction unmatched. The CDR3 here is CASSLEGSGSFTDTQYF. The CDR3 bases are TGCGCCAGCAGCTTGGAAGGTAGCGGGAGTTTCACAGATACGCAGTATTTT. Using reference TRBV5-1 and TRBJ2-3 for the parts outside the CDR3, the full variable domain is KAGVTQTPRYLIKTRGQQVTLSCSPISGHRSVSWYQQTPGQGLQFLFEYFSETQRNKGNFPGRFSGRQFSNSRSEMNVSTLELGDSALYLCASSLEGSGSFTDTQYFGPGTRLTVL.

This clonotype occurred a few times. The chain recombines TRBV5-1 with TRBJ2-7; 7 nucleotides align to TRBD2. The length of the CDR3 is 16 residues. Trimming removed 5 bases from V and 6 bases from J; junction bases left unmatched: 17. Germline V gives CDR1 SGHRS, CDR2 YFSETQ. The CDR3 here is CASSRSPGTTSFEQYF. Here the CDR3 DNA reads TGCGCCAGCAGTCGATCCCCCGGGACTACCTCGTTCGAGCAGTACTTC.

This rearrangement joins TRBV30 to TRBJ2-3; either TRBD1 or TRBD2 may supply D (5 bases each). Trimming took off 0 bases at V and 8 bases at J, with 12 bases between the two ends. Germline V gives CDR1 GTSNPN, CDR2 SVGIG (reference sequence). The CDR3 runs to 13 residues. The CDR3, as DNA: TGTGCCTGGAGTGTACGGGGACGTGGTACGCAGTATTTT. It is translated as CAWSVRGRGTQYF. The full variable domain, completed using reference TRBV30 and TRBJ2-3, is SQTIHQWPATLVQPVGSPLSLECTVEGTSNPNLYWYRQAAGRGLQLLFYSVGIGQISSEVPQNLSASRPQDRQFILSSKKLLLSDSGFYLCAWSVRGRGTQYFGPGTRLTVL.

This clonotype was detected many times. This chain joins TRBV10-3 and TRBJ1-2; possibly TRBD1 for D (5 bases). Germline loops: CDR1 ENHRY, CDR2 SYGVKD. CDR3 size: 13 residues. Between the trimmed V and J ends, which lost 6 bases and 14 bases, there was a span of 22 bases. CDR3 sequence reads: CAIRRELGGPLTF. The CDR3 coding sequence is TGTGCCATCAGGAGGGAACTTGGGGGTCCCTTAACCTTC.

This clonotype has a count of ten or more. The gene calls are TRBV5-1 and TRBJ2-3; 8 nucleotides line up with TRBD2. Germline V gene sequence: CDR1 SGHRS, CDR2 YFSETQ. The V and J ends lost 4 bases and 6 bases, in that order; junction bases with no gene match: 13. The CDR3 length is 16 residues. CDR3 bases: TGCGCCAGCAGCCCCCTTGGAAGCGGGAGACTCGATACGCAGTATTTT. Protein: CASSPLGSGRLDTQYF.

The V and J genes are TRBV29-1 and TRBJ2-7, with D possibly TRBD1 on 6 matching bases. CDR1 is SQVTM, CDR2 ANQGSEA, per germline. V was shortened by 7 bases and J by 5 bases, with 21 bases between the two germline ends. This CDR3 has 14 residues. This CDR3 is CSATGNRENHEQYF. The CDR3 nucleotides are TGCAGCGCGACAGGCAACCGGGAAAACCACGAGCAGTACTTC.

This clonotype was seen a few times. The chain is built from TRBV29-1 and TRBJ1-3; possible D gene TRBD1, 5 bases. This CDR3 has 14 amino acids. CDR1 is SQVTM and CDR2 is ANQGSEA in the germline V gene. The ends were cut back, 5 bases at V and 0 bases at J, with 11 bases in the middle. The CDR3 coding sequence is TGCAGCGTTCAGAGGGGATTCTCTGGAAACACCATATATTTT. As protein: CSVQRGFSGNTIYF. Looking up the rest from reference TRBV29-1 and TRBJ1-3 gives the full variable domain: SAVISQKPSRDICQRGTSLTIQCQVDSQVTMMFWYRQQPGQSLTLIATANQGSEATYESGFVIDKFPISRPNLTFSTLTVSNMSPEDSSIYLCSVQRGFSGNTIYFGEGSWLTVV.

This clonotype has a count of ten or more. This chain uses TRBV5-1 with TRBJ2-5, with 9 bases fitting TRBD1. Germline CDR1 reads SGHRS; CDR2 reads YFSETQ. The CDR3 loop spans 17 amino acids. With V trimmed by 3 bases and J by 5 bases, 14 bases remained unmatched. The DNA for the CDR3 is TGCGCCAGCAGCTCATTACAGGGGGCTACTACGGGTGAGACCCAGTACTTC. It translates to CASSSLQGATTGETQYF.

This clonotype was found a few times. The chain joins TRBV6-2 or TRBV6-3 to TRBJ1-5; 8 nucleotides align to TRBD1. V trimming: 5 bases; J trimming: 2 bases; junction bases outside the gene matches: 5. This CDR3 comprises 15 residues. Germline values: CDR1 MNHEY, CDR2 SVGEGT. The CDR3 nucleotides are TGTGCCAGCAGTCGGGACAGGTCTCGCAATCAGCCCCAGCATTTT. This gives the protein CASSRDRSRNQPQHF.

The chain uses TRBV19 and TRBJ1-1; 10 positions match TRBD1. V was clipped by 4 bases and J by 0 bases; unmatched bases: 11. CDR1 and CDR2 (germline): LNHDA, SQIVND (reference sequence). The CDR3 length is 18 residues. The CDR3 sequence is CASSTHSGTGVMNTEAFF. In DNA, the CDR3 is TGTGCCAGTAGTACTCATTCCGGGACAGGGGTTATGAACACTGAAGCTTTCTTT.